Reported below is one TCR beta chain. Antigen specificity is unknown. The data were taken from a study of graft-versus-host responses after intestinal transplantation. Profiling relied on immunoSEQ multiplex PCR, and the TCRdb table lists in-frame clones only, not all of them. The table shows about 92,000 clones, with 85% to 95% occurring only once. Sequenced here: unstimulated CD8+ T cells sorted from spleen or lymph node cells, sampled before intestinal transplant. The receptor's source is a human donor who received an intestinal transplant.

CDR3 coding DNA: TGTGCCAGCAGGACCGGGACAGGGTATCGTGAGACCCAGTACTTC. This codes for CASRTGTGYRETQYF. The rearrangement uses TRBV5-6 and TRBJ2-5; TRBD1 matches 9 bases. After removal of 5 bases from V and 5 bases from J, the junction contained 10 bases not matched to a gene. The CDR3 consists of 15 residues. Per the germline V gene, CDR1 is SGHDT and CDR2 is YYEEEE. Full variable domain (rest looked up from reference TRBV5-6 and TRBJ2-5): DAGVTQSPTHLIKTRGQQVTLRCSPKSGHDTVSWYQQALGQGPQFIFQYYEEEERQRGNFPDRFSGHQFPNYSSELNVNALLLGDSALYLCASRTGTGYRETQYFGPGTRLLVL.